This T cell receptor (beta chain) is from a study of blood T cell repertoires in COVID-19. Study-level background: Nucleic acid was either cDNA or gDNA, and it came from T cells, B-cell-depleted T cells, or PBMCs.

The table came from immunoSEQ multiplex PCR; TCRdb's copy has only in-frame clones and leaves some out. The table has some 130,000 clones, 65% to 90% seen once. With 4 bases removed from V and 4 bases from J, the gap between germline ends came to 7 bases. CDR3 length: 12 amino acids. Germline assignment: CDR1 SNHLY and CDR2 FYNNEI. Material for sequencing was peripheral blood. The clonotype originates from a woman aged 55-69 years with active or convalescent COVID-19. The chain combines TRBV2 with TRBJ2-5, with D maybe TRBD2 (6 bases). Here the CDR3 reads CASSGRGETQYF. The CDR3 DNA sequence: TGTGCCAGCAGTGGGCGGGGAGAGACCCAGTACTTC.